This note documents a single T cell receptor beta chain sequence. Its target is unknown. V was pared by 3 bases and J by 8 bases, with 9 bases of the junction left unmatched. This CDR3 is built from 15 residues. Germline V gene data show CDR1 as MNHNS and CDR2 as SASEGT. Sequenced by immunoSEQ multiplex PCR; TCRdb stores in-frame clones only, minus some. Seen here are under 200,000 clones, approximately 92% observed once, and the top ten hold 1% to 1.5%. This entry comes from a study of T cell responses to AZD1222 COVID-19 vaccine. Study-level findings and limits: Reports indicate that nearly half of spike-specific TCRs are directed at unmutated variant regions. Following two doses of AZD1222, Spike-specific TCR breadth and depth rose. The donors showed a predominance of white British ancestry and of females, with possible underestimation of clonal diversity. Only a handful of individuals given AZD1222 were seropositive at baseline.

This receptor was obtained from an adult in good health. Material: peripheral blood, obtained on day 0 of AZD1222 vaccination. The V gene is TRBV6-1, the J gene TRBJ1-4, with 7 positions matching TRBD1. In DNA, the CDR3 is TGTGCCAGCAGTGATCGACAGGGATCAATCGAAAAACTGTTTTTT. Translating it yields CASSDRQGSIEKLFF.